The 22 T cell receptor beta chains presented below share a single source sample, sequenced in a study of metastatic and nonmetastatic thyroid tumors. TCRdb recomputed clones from the PCR reads via MiXCR. This table has about 22,000 clones, about 15% appearing once. No treatment of any kind had been given to any patient before thyroid surgery. The source material was tumor tissue. The receptors were gathered from a female donor with papillary thyroid cancer or a benign thyroid nodule (not recorded which). Some clones in this sample may be carry-over from other donors' samples.

This clone was detected ten times or more. The gene calls are TRBV5-1 and TRBJ2-2; no definite D call. The CDR3 covers 15 residues. Germline CDR1 and CDR2: SGHRS and YFSETQ. Trimming cost V 1 base and J 0 bases, with 7 bases left between them. The CDR3 DNA reads as TGCGCCAGCAGCTTGCAGTCGCCGAACACCGGGGAGCTGTTTTTT. Protein: CASSLQSPNTGELFF.

J is TRBJ1-2 and V is TRBV5-1, with a weak D call TRBD1 (6 bases). The ends were cut back, 1 base at V and 4 bases at J, with 14 bases in the middle. The CDR3 runs 15 residues. The germline gives CDR1 SGHRS, CDR2 YFSETQ. The chain's CDR3 is CASSLPSGASYGYTF. The CDR3 DNA reads as TGCGCCAGCAGCTTGCCCTCGGGGGCGAGCTATGGCTACACCTTC.

For the CDR3, the DNA is TGCGCCAGCAGCTTGGGGGAGGGCAGGGGCAAGGTGCAGTACTTC. It encodes CASSLGEGRGKVQYF. The chain recombines TRBV5-1 with TRBJ2-7; tentative D call: TRBD2 (7 bases). The CDR3 length is 15 residues. Trimming removed 0 bases from V and 9 bases from J, with 19 bases in between. Germline values: CDR1 SGHRS, CDR2 YFSETQ.

J is TRBJ1-4 and V is TRBV5-6, with 9 bases fitting TRBD1. Germline CDR1 and CDR2: SGHDT and YYEEEE. This CDR3 comprises 15 residues. V trimming: 3 bases; J trimming: 8 bases; junction bases outside the gene matches: 8. The CDR3 DNA sequence: TGTGCCAGCAGCTGGACAGGGGCCTCCAGCGAAAAACTGTTTTTT. Amino acids: CASSWTGASSEKLFF.

V is TRBV5-1 and J is TRBJ2-7; D not certain. Deletions cut 0 bases from V and 6 bases from J, with 10 bases between. The CDR3 runs 13 residues. Germline CDR1 reads SGHRS; CDR2 reads YFSETQ. The CDR3 protein is CASSLAIVREQYF. CDR3 sequence (DNA): TGCGCCAGCAGCTTGGCTATAGTCCGCGAGCAGTACTTC.

This chain links TRBV4-1 with TRBJ1-1, with D possibly being TRBD1 (6 bases). The CDR3 consists of 14 residues. Germline CDR1 MGHRA, CDR2 YSYEKL. The V gene lost 5 bases and the J gene lost 2 bases, with 12 bases spanning the gap. CDR3 residues: CASSTRTENTEAFF. The CDR3 coding sequence is TGCGCCAGCAGCACCCGGACAGAAAACACTGAAGCTTTCTTT.

This chain links TRBV20-1 with TRBJ2-5; 7 bases agree with TRBD1. The CDR3 totals 15 residues. The ends lost 1 base at V and 4 bases at J; junction bases unmatched: 9. Germline CDR1 is DFQATT and CDR2 is SNEGSKA (reference sequence). CDR3 region: CSARGQGPGGETQYF. CDR3 nucleotide sequence: TGCAGTGCTAGAGGACAGGGCCCAGGGGGAGAGACCCAGTACTTC.

This clone was observed a handful of times. A much larger clonotype is one base distant, so this may be a read error. Without the conserved terminal phenylalanine or tryptophan, this CDR3 likely stems from a read error. The genes are TRBV6-1 and TRBJ1-1, with TRBD1 as a possible D gene (5 bases). The germline CDR1 and CDR2 sequences are MNHNS and SASEGT. This CDR3 is built from 14 residues. Trimming cost V 5 bases and J 5 bases, with 15 bases left between them. CDR3 region: CASSPSGGITEAFS. CDR3 in DNA: TGTGCCAGCAGTCCCTCGGGGGGGATTACTGAAGCTTTCTCT.

The chain uses TRBV20-1 and TRBJ1-1, with a tentative D call TRBD1 (5 bases). Trimming removed 6 bases at V and 2 bases at J, with 10 bases between. The CDR3 consists of 12 residues. Germline lookup yields CDR1 DFQATT and CDR2 SNEGSKA (reference sequence). In DNA, the CDR3 is TGCAGTGCCCCCCGGGGCAACACTGAAGCTTTCTTT. Translation: CSAPRGNTEAFF.

This clone has at least ten counts. The rearrangement links TRBV6-2 or TRBV6-3 to TRBJ2-7; D not resolved. The CDR3 has 13 residues. The germline CDR1 and CDR2 sequences are MNHEY and SVGEGT. Trimming shortened V by 0 bases and J by 4 bases, and 7 bases separated the two germline ends. Here the CDR3 DNA reads TGTGCCAGCAGTTACTCAGGAGATTACGAGCAGTACTTC. This codes for CASSYSGDYEQYF.

This chain uses TRBV7-6 with TRBJ2-7; 9 positions match TRBD2. V lost 5 bases and J lost 6; bases outside the gene matches: 5. Germline V lookup: CDR1 SGHVS, CDR2 FNYEAQ. The CDR3 extends over 13 amino acids. The CDR3 region is CASSAGTSLEQYF. CDR3 DNA: TGTGCCAGCAGCGCAGGGACTAGCCTCGAGCAGTACTTC.

This clone was observed at least ten times. This chain joins TRBV2 and TRBJ2-5; a possible D gene is TRBD2 (6 bases). The CDR3 consists of 15 residues. The germline V and J ends were trimmed by 1 base and 2 bases, with 11 bases remaining between them. Looked up from germline, CDR1 is SNHLY and CDR2 is FYNNEI. DNA for the CDR3: TGTGCCAGCAGTGAAGTTATGGGGGGACAAGAGACCCAGTACTTC. Its translation: CASSEVMGGQETQYF.

The sample holds many counts of this clone. The chain joins TRBV3-1 to TRBJ2-7; perhaps TRBD1 as D (6 bases). CDR3 length: 16 amino acids. Germline V gene lookup returns CDR1 LGHDT and CDR2 YNNKEL (reference sequence). The germline V and J ends were trimmed by 4 bases and 2 bases, with 18 bases remaining between them. The CDR3 nucleotides read TGTGCCAGCAGCCCCAGACGGACAGCTGCGGCCTACGAGCAGTACTTC. Protein sequence: CASSPRRTAAAYEQYF.

V gene TRBV18 combines with J gene TRBJ2-7, with TRBD2 identical over 13 bases. Germline CDR1 is KGHSH and CDR2 is LQKENI. The CDR3 extends over 17 amino acids. J lost 0 bases, V lost 3 bases, and 5 bases had no gene match. The CDR3, as DNA: TGTGCCAGCTCACCCCGGACTAGCGGGAGTAACTCCTACGAGCAGTACTTC. Translation gives CASSPRTSGSNSYEQYF.

The chain is built from TRBV28 and TRBJ1-1; the D gene is possibly TRBD1 (5 bases). V lost 2 bases, J lost 2 bases, and 12 bases lay in between. CDR3 length: 15 amino acids. The V gene's germline CDR1 is MDHEN and CDR2 SYDVKM. The CDR3 region has the DNA TGTGCCAGCAGTTTACTAAGGGGAGGTAACACTGAAGCTTTCTTT. Amino acid sequence: CASSLLRGGNTEAFF. Looking up the rest from reference TRBV28 and TRBJ1-1 gives the full variable domain: DVKVTQSSRYLVKRTGEKVFLECVQDMDHENMFWYRQDPGLGLRLIYFSYDVKMKEKGDIPEGYSVSREKKERFSLILESASTNQTSMYLCASSLLRGGNTEAFFGQGTRLTVV.

This clone was seen at least ten times. The CDR3 spells CASIDTGGADQPQHF. The CDR3 coding sequence is TGTGCCAGCATCGATACAGGGGGCGCAGATCAGCCCCAGCATTTT. The rearrangement uses TRBV6-1 and TRBJ1-5; TRBD1 matches at 9 bases. The V gene end was trimmed by 7 bases and the J gene end by 5 bases; junction bases not matched to a gene: 9. This CDR3 is 15 amino acids long. The germline gives CDR1 MNHNS, CDR2 SASEGT.

This clone was found many times. V and J are TRBV9 and TRBJ1-4; unclear D gene. This CDR3 has 15 amino acids. Germline V CDR1 and CDR2: SGDLS, YYNGEE. Trimming took off 0 bases at V and 8 bases at J, with 14 bases between the two ends. This CDR3 reads CASSVEAQRGEKLFF. CDR3 in DNA: TGTGCCAGCAGCGTAGAGGCCCAGCGGGGAGAAAAACTGTTTTTT.

This clone was seen at least ten times. The V and J genes are TRBV19 and TRBJ2-7, with 7 bases matching TRBD1. This CDR3 is 13 amino acids long. Per germline, CDR1 LNHDA and CDR2 SQIVND (reference sequence). Losses at the gene ends were 7 bases for V and 5 bases for J; bases not matched to a gene: 8. CDR3 DNA sequence: TGTGCCAGTATGGGAGACAGGGTACACGAGCAGTACTTC. Its translation: CASMGDRVHEQYF.

There are many counts of this clone. The rearrangement joins TRBV11-2 to TRBJ1-2, with a weak D call TRBD1 (5 bases). The CDR3 contains 12 residues. V lost 5 bases and J lost 5, with 9 bases in between. The germline V gene encodes CDR1 SGHAT and CDR2 FQNNGV. CDR3 coding DNA: TGTGCCAGCAGCCCCGAGGGGTATGGCTACACCTTC. Its translation: CASSPEGYGYTF. Based on the CDR3 plus reference TRBV11-2 and TRBJ1-2, the full variable domain is EAGVAQSPRYKIIEKRQSVAFWCNPISGHATLYWYQQILGQGPKLLIQFQNNGVVDDSQLPKDRFSAERLKGVDSTLKIQPAKLEDSAVYLCASSPEGYGYTFGSGTRLTVV.

This clone was recorded at least ten times. The rearrangement joins TRBV2 to TRBJ1-4; D may be TRBD1 (5 bases). Trimming pared 9 bases from V and 4 bases from J, leaving 12 bases between. Germline CDR1 SNHLY, CDR2 FYNNEI. The CDR3 runs 13 residues. The CDR3 DNA follows: TGTGCCAGTTCCGGGGACCATAATGAAAAACTGTTTTTT. This translates into CASSGDHNEKLFF.

Many counts were recorded for this clone. The chain links TRBV12-5 to TRBJ2-3; D is unresolved. Trimming took 0 bases from V and 6 from J, leaving 7 bases between them. This CDR3 contains 13 residues. Germline CDR1 is LGHNT and CDR2 is FRNRAP. The CDR3 nucleotides are TGTGCTAGTGGTTTGGTCTACCAGGATACGCAGTATTTT. As protein: CASGLVYQDTQYF.

At least ten counts were recorded for this clone. CDR3 protein: CASSEMRGGYTDTQYF. The CDR3 DNA reads TGTGCCAGCAGTGAAATGCGGGGGGGTTACACAGATACGCAGTATTTT. This chain links TRBV6-1 with TRBJ2-3; 9 nucleotides line up with TRBD2. Germline loops: CDR1 MNHNS, CDR2 SASEGT. J was trimmed by 2 bases and V by 2 bases; bases with no gene match: 5. This CDR3 contains 16 residues.